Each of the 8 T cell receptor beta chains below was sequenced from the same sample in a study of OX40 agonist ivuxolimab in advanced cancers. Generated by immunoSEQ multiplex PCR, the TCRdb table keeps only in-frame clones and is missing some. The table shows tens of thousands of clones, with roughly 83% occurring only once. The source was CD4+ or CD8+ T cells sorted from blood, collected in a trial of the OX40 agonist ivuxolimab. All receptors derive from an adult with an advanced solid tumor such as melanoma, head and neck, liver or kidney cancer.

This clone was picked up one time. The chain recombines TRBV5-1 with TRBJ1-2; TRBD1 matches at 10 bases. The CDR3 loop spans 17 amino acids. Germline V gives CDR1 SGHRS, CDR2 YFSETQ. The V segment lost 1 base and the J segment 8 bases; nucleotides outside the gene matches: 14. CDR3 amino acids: CASSLRGETGGSRGYTF. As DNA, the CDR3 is TGCGCCAGCAGCTTGCGTGGGGAGACAGGGGGCTCGAGGGGCTACACCTTC. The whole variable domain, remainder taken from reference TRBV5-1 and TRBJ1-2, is KAGVTQTPRYLIKTRGQQVTLSCSPISGHRSVSWYQQTPGQGLQFLFEYFSETQRNKGNFPGRFSGRQFSNSRSEMNVSTLELGDSALYLCASSLRGETGGSRGYTFGSGTRLTVV.

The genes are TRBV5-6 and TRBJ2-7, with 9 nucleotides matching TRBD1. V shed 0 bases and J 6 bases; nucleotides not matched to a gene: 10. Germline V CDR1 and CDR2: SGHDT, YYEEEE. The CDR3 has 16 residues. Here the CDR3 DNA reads TGTGCCAGCAGCTTGGCGGGGCTCGGGACAGGGCTCGAGCAGTACTTC. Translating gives CASSLAGLGTGLEQYF.

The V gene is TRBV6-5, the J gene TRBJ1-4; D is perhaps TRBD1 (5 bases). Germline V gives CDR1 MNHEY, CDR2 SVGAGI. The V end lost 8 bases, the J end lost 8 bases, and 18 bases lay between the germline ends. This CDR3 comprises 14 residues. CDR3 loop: CASSRGGTWEKLFF. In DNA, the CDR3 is TGTGCCAGCTCACGTGGGGGGACTTGGGAAAAACTGTTTTTT.

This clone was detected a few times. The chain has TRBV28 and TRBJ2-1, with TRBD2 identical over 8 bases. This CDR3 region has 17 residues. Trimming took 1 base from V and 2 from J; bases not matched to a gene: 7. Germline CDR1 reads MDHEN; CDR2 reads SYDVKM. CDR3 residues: CASSLSKSGGTYNEQFF. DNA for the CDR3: TGTGCCAGCAGTTTATCTAAAAGCGGGGGCACCTACAATGAGCAGTTCTTC.

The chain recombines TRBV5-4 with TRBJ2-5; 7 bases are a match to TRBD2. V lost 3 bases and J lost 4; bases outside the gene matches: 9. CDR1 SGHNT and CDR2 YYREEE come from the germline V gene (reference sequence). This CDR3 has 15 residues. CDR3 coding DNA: TGTGCCAGCAGCTCCAAGGGAGGGGTCGGAGAGACCCAGTACTTC. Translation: CASSSKGGVGETQYF.

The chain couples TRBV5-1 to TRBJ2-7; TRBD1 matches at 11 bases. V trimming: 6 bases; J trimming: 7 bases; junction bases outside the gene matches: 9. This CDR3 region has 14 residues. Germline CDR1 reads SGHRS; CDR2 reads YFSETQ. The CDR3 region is CASNPTGTGGEQYF. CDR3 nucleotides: TGCGCCAGCAACCCTACCGGGACAGGGGGTGAGCAGTACTTC.

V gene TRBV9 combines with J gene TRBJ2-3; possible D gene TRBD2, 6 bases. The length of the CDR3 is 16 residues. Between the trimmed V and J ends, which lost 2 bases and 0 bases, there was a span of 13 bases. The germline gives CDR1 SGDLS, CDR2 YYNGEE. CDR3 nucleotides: TGTGCCAGCAGCGTTGGACTATCATTAAGCACAGATACGCAGTATTTT. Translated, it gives CASSVGLSLSTDTQYF.

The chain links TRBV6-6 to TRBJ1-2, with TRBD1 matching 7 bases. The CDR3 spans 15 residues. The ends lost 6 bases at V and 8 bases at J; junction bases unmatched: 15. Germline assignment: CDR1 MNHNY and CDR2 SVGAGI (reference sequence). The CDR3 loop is CASSFESGGREGYTF. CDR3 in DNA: TGTGCCAGCAGCTTTGAATCAGGGGGAAGGGAGGGCTACACCTTC.